These 27 T cell receptor beta chains came from one sample sequenced in a study of control samples from healthy donors and cancer patients. TCRdb keeps only in-frame clones here, not all; method: immunoSEQ multiplex PCR. This table holds under 450,000 clones, 75% to 95% found once. Specimen: PBMCs. These receptor sequences come from a man aged 35 to 55 with head and neck cancer.

This clone was seen a handful of times. The rearrangement joins TRBV12-3 or TRBV12-4 to TRBJ1-5; D is uncertain. The V end was cut by 3 bases, the J end by 7 bases, with 7 bases between. The length of the CDR3 is 12 residues. The CDR3 loop reads CASSFSDQPQHF. The CDR3 coding sequence is TGTGCCAGCAGTTTTTCGGACCAGCCCCAGCATTTT.

V and J are TRBV19 and TRBJ2-1; TRBD2 matches 11 bases. CDR3 length: 15 residues. Unmatched junction bases numbered 6, after V lost 3 bases and J lost 8 bases. CDR1 is LNHDA and CDR2 is SQIVND in the germline V gene (reference sequence). CDR3 region: CASSIRLAGWYEQFF. The DNA of the CDR3 is TGTGCCAGTAGTATTCGACTAGCGGGGTGGTATGAGCAGTTCTTC.

V gene TRBV10-3 combines with J gene TRBJ2-7; 8 nucleotides agree with TRBD2. J gave up 2 bases and V 6 bases, and 3 bases lay outside the gene matches. This CDR3 has 13 amino acids. Germline CDR1 and CDR2: ENHRY and SYGVKD. The CDR3 nucleotides read TGTGCCATCAGCAGCGGGAGTCCCTACGAGCAGTACTTC. Translation gives CAISSGSPYEQYF.

Regarding this clone: An end of the junction does not agree with germline; a read error may underlie this. This chain joins TRBV10-3 and TRBJ2-2; 7 bases line up with TRBD1. CDR1 and CDR2 from the germline V gene are ENHRY and SYGVKD. This CDR3 region has 14 residues. The CDR3 DNA sequence: TGTGCCATCAGCAGCAGGGGGAACGCCGGGGAGCTGTTTTTT. Translation gives CAISSRGNAGELFF.

This clone occurred once. The chain couples TRBV2 to TRBJ2-1; no clear D gene. V dropped 6 bases and J dropped 4 bases, with 16 bases sitting between them. The V gene's germline CDR1 is SNHLY and CDR2 FYNNEI. The CDR3 loop spans 15 amino acids. The CDR3 DNA reads TGTGCCAGCAGCCTGACCCTCGGGTCTTACAATGAGCAGTTCTTC. Translation: CASSLTLGSYNEQFF.

CDR3 sequence reads: CASSLNVGLRRVEQFF. For the CDR3, the DNA is TGTGCCAGCAGCTTAAATGTTGGTCTTAGAAGGGTCGAGCAGTTCTTC. V gene TRBV7-3 combines with J gene TRBJ2-1; D is undetermined. Germline CDR1 is SGHTA and CDR2 is FQGTGA. V shed 1 base and J shed 10 bases, with 20 bases lying between them. The CDR3 length is 16 residues.

V and J are TRBV3-1 (or the pseudogene TRBV3-2) and TRBJ2-7, with D tentatively TRBD2 (6 bases). The V gene's germline CDR1 is LGHDT and CDR2 YNNKEL (reference sequence). The CDR3 totals 15 residues. V lost 4 bases and J lost 0, with 13 bases in between. CDR3 sequence: CASSPGGQPSYEQYF. As DNA, the CDR3 is TGTGCCAGCAGCCCCGGAGGGCAGCCCTCCTACGAGCAGTACTTC.

This chain connects TRBV28 to TRBJ1-5; D is possibly TRBD1 (5 bases). CDR3 length equals 13 residues. V lost 6 bases to trimming and J lost 0 bases, with 6 bases between them. The germline V gene encodes CDR1 MDHEN and CDR2 SYDVKM. CDR3 DNA: TGTGCCAGCAGCGACAGTAGCAATCAGCCCCAGCATTTT. The encoded protein is CASSDSSNQPQHF.

V and J are TRBV11-2 and TRBJ2-5; D is uncertain. V lost 6 bases and J 5 bases, leaving 4 bases between the germline ends. Germline V gene data show CDR1 as SGHAT and CDR2 as FQNNGV. The CDR3 loop spans 10 amino acids. CDR3 bases: TGTGCCAGCAGGGGCGAGACCCAGTACTTC. Translated, it gives CASRGETQYF.

With regard to this clone: One end of the junction varies from germline; a read error may be responsible. The chain has TRBV30 and TRBJ1-1; 7 nucleotides line up with TRBD1. This CDR3 contains 13 residues. Germline assignment: CDR1 GTSNPN and CDR2 SVGIG (reference sequence). CDR3 sequence (DNA): TGTGCCTGGAGTCCCAGGGGGAACGCTGAAGCTTTCTTT. Translating it yields CAWSPRGNAEAFF. Complete variable domain (other parts from reference TRBV30 and TRBJ1-1): SQTIHQWPATLVQPVGSPLSLECTVEGTSNPNLYWYRQAAGRGLQLLFYSVGIGQISSEVPQNLSASRPQDRQFILSSKKLLLSDSGFYLCAWSPRGNAEAFFGQGTRLTVV.

The J gene is TRBJ2-7, the V gene TRBV10-3, with 12 bases that match TRBD2. Per germline, CDR1 ENHRY and CDR2 SYGVKD. Losses at the gene ends were 6 bases for V and 5 bases for J; bases not matched to a gene: 8. The CDR3 spans 15 residues. The CDR3 nucleotides are TGTGCCATCAGCCGGCTAGCGGGGGGGTTGGACGAGCAGTACTTC. Protein sequence: CAISRLAGGLDEQYF.

The genes are TRBV24-1 and TRBJ2-2; no clear D. Trimming removed 5 bases at V and 1 base at J, with 7 bases between. The CDR3 contains 14 residues. Germline-derived CDR1 and CDR2 are KGHDR and SFDVKD. The DNA for the CDR3 is TGTGCCACCAGTGCCTATATGAACACCGGGGAGCTGTTTTTT. This sequence encodes CATSAYMNTGELFF.

The rearrangement joins TRBV5-4 to TRBJ1-5; 11 nucleotides line up with TRBD1. Germline V lookup: CDR1 SGHNT, CDR2 YYREEE (reference sequence). The CDR3 extends over 15 amino acids. Germline trimming cut 3 bases from V and 6 bases from J; bases unmatched to any gene: 5. The CDR3 here is CASSSGTGGSQPQHF. CDR3 DNA: TGTGCCAGCAGCTCAGGGACAGGGGGATCTCAGCCCCAGCATTTT.

The chain has TRBV29-1 and TRBJ2-1; 8 bases are a match to TRBD1. Trimming took 7 bases from V and 9 from J; bases not matched to a gene: 5. Germline V CDR1 and CDR2: SQVTM, ANQGSEA. The CDR3 runs 11 residues. The CDR3 region has the DNA TGCAGCGGGACAGGGTCTGGTGAGCAGTTCTTC. This encodes CSGTGSGEQFF.

This clone was observed a handful of times. CDR3 nucleotide sequence: TGTGCCAGCAGTTACTCGGAGTCACCCCTCCACTTT. Translated, it gives CASSYSESPLHF. The rearrangement joins TRBV6-5 to TRBJ1-6; no clear D. Looked up from germline, CDR1 is MNHEY and CDR2 is SVGAGI. V gave up 0 bases and J gave up 10 bases, with 4 bases separating them. The CDR3 loop spans 12 amino acids.

The CDR3 loop reads CASSFSSGGLTDTQYF. The CDR3 DNA reads TGTGCCAGCAGCTTTTCTAGCGGGGGGCTCACAGATACGCAGTATTTT. The rearrangement joins TRBV5-6 to TRBJ2-3, with TRBD2 identical over 11 bases. From germline, CDR1 is SGHDT and CDR2 YYEEEE. This CDR3 has 16 amino acids. With V trimmed by 2 bases and J by 2 bases, 4 bases remained unmatched.

This clone showed up just a few times. The gene calls are TRBV29-1 and TRBJ2-1, with 7 bases identical to TRBD1. The CDR3 has 12 amino acids. In germline, CDR1 is SQVTM, CDR2 ANQGSEA. J lost 12 bases, V lost 7 bases, and 12 bases had no gene match. The CDR3 coding sequence is TGCAGCGAGAAGACAGGGTGGGGTAGGCAGTTCTTC. Translated, it gives CSEKTGWGRQFF.

The chain carries TRBV4-1 and TRBJ2-7, with 8 bases identical to TRBD1. J gave up 5 bases and V 4 bases, and 7 bases lay outside the gene matches. Per germline, CDR1 MGHRA and CDR2 YSYEKL. CDR3 length equals 14 residues. For the CDR3, the DNA is TGCGCCAGCAGCCCTTCCGACAGGGGCCACGAGCAGTACTTC. Protein sequence: CASSPSDRGHEQYF.

The chain links TRBV29-1 to TRBJ2-1, with D tentatively TRBD2 (6 bases). Trimming left V 1 base short and J 9 bases short, with 19 bases between. Looked up from germline, CDR1 is SQVTM and CDR2 is ANQGSEA. This CDR3 has 15 residues. The CDR3 reads CSVEARRQIGSEQFF. CDR3 bases: TGCAGCGTTGAAGCGCGGCGTCAGATCGGGAGTGAGCAGTTCTTC.

This clone turned up a few times. This chain uses TRBV6-5 with TRBJ2-3, with a weak D call TRBD1 (5 bases). Trimming removed 4 bases at V and 1 base at J, with 15 bases between. The CDR3 contains 16 residues. Looked up from germline, CDR1 is MNHEY and CDR2 is SVGAGI. CDR3 sequence reads: CASSLGHQPGTDTQYF. Written as DNA, the CDR3 is TGTGCCAGCAGTTTGGGGCACCAGCCCGGCACAGATACGCAGTATTTT.

V gene TRBV5-1 combines with J gene TRBJ1-5, with D maybe TRBD1 (6 bases). Trimming pared 2 bases from V and 5 bases from J, leaving 11 bases between. The germline V gene encodes CDR1 SGHRS and CDR2 YFSETQ. This CDR3 has 14 amino acids. This CDR3 reads CASSFTGTDQPQHF. CDR3 bases: TGCGCCAGCAGCTTTACAGGGACCGATCAGCCCCAGCATTTT.

The chain has TRBV7-9 and TRBJ2-1; possible D gene TRBD2, 6 bases. From germline, CDR1 is SEHNR and CDR2 FQNEAQ (reference sequence). Trimming removed 5 bases at V and 8 bases at J, with 19 bases between. The CDR3 covers 15 residues. CDR3 protein: CASSPTSSLGDEQFF. CDR3 DNA: TGTGCCAGCAGCCCTACTAGCTCCTTGGGCGATGAGCAGTTCTTC.

This chain joins TRBV9 and TRBJ2-7; the D gene could be TRBD1 or TRBD2 (5 bases each). The V end was cut by 2 bases, the J end by 5 bases, with 14 bases between. The CDR3 sequence is 14 residues long. Germline lookup yields CDR1 SGDLS and CDR2 YYNGEE. For the CDR3, the DNA is TGTGCCAGCAGCGTCGCCGGGGCAGTCAACGAGCAGTACTTC. Its translation is CASSVAGAVNEQYF.

CDR3 residues: CASSEAGQKQETQYF. CDR3 nucleotides: TGTGCCAGCAGTGAAGCGGGACAGAAGCAAGAGACCCAGTACTTC. The chain joins TRBV6-1 to TRBJ2-5; 7 bases agree with TRBD1. Germline V lookup: CDR1 MNHNS, CDR2 SASEGT. CDR3 length equals 15 residues. V trimming: 0 bases; J trimming: 2 bases; junction bases outside the gene matches: 3.

The chain carries TRBV11-2 and TRBJ2-5; 11 bases line up with TRBD2. The V segment lost 2 bases and the J segment 2 bases; nucleotides outside the gene matches: 4. The CDR3 spans 16 residues. Germline V lookup: CDR1 SGHAT, CDR2 FQNNGV. The DNA of the CDR3 is TGTGCCAGCAGCTTACTAGCGGGAGGACCTCAAGAGACCCAGTACTTC. Translated: CASSLLAGGPQETQYF.

A single count supports this clone. Other DNA sequences of this sample code for an identical CDR3. This chain uses TRBV12-3 or TRBV12-4 with TRBJ1-2, with D maybe TRBD1 (5 bases). The CDR3 totals 13 residues. Trimming shortened V by 5 bases and J by 2 bases, and 9 bases separated the two germline ends. The CDR3 loop reads CASSPGPNYGYTF. The CDR3 nucleotides are TGTGCCAGCAGTCCGGGGCCAAACTATGGCTACACCTTC.

The chain's CDR3 is CASSPWTGTSSGANVLTF. CDR3 bases: TGTGCCAGCAGCCCTTGGACAGGGACAAGCTCTGGGGCCAACGTCCTGACTTTC. The chain employs TRBV4-2 and TRBJ2-6; 8 nucleotides line up with TRBD1. This CDR3 comprises 18 residues. The germline V gene encodes CDR1 LGHNA and CDR2 YNFKEQ. J lost 0 bases, V lost 4 bases, and 8 bases had no gene match.